The sample holds many counts of the clone carrying this T cell receptor beta chain. No antigen is known for it. This record belongs to a study of regulatory T cells in long-lasting Graves disease. Notes on the study in general: With persistent disease, TRBV28, TRBJ1-2 and TRBJ2-5 were the favored segments. Accuracy could have been hurt by small sample size.

Construction of TCR beta libraries relied on iRepertoire HTBI primers and on Arm-PCR targeting CDR3 regions. In TCRdb, the multiplex PCR reads were re-called with MiXCR into one record per CDR3 protein. The sample holds fewer than 400,000 distinct CDR3 sequences, roughly 21% seen once. Sample time point: persistent/refractory GD, antithyroid drugs over 5 years with positive TRAb. PBMCs were the source of the RNA used for TCR sequencing. This CDR3 is built from 13 residues. Germline-derived CDR1 and CDR2 are SGHAT and FQNNGV. Trimming shortened V by 0 bases and J by 3 bases, and 5 bases separated the two germline ends.

The V gene is TRBV11-2, the J gene TRBJ2-5; D call uncertain. The sequence was collected from a female donor with Graves disease. The specimen was peripheral blood mononuclear cells (PBMCs), collected when the disease was refractory, from a patient treated with antithyroid drugs. CDR3 sequence: CASSLDREETQYF. DNA of the CDR3: TGTGCCAGCAGCTTAGATAGGGAAGAGACCCAGTACTTC.